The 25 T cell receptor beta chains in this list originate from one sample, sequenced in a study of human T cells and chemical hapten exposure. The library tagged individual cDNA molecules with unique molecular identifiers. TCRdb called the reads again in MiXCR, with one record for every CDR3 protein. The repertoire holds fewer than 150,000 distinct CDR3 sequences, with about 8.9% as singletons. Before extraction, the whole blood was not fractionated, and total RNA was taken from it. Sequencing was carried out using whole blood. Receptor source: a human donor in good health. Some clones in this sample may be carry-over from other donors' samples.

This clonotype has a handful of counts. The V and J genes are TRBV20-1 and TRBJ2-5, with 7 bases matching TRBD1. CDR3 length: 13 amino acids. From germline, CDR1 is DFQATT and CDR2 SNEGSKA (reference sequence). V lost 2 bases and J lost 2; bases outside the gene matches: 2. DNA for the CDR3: TGCAGTGCTAGACCGGGACAGCAAGAGACCCAGTACTTC. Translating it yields CSARPGQQETQYF.

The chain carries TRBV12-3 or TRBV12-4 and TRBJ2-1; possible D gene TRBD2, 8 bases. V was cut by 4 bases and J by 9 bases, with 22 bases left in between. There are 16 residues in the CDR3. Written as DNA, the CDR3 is TGTGCCAGCAGTTCGATCAGCGGGAGCCAGGGGGGTGAGCAGTTCTTC. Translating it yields CASSSISGSQGGEQFF.

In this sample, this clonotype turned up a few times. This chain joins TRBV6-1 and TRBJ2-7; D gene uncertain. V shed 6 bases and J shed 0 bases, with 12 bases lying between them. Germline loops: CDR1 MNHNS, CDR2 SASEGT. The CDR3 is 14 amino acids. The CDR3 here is CASRGFSSSYEQYF. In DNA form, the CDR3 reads TGTGCCAGCAGGGGGTTCTCGAGCTCCTACGAGCAGTACTTC.

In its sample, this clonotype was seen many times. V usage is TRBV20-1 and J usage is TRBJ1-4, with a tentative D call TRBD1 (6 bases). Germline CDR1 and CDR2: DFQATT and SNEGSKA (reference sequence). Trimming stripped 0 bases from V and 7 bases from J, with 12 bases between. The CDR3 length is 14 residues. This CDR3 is CSAREGAGGEKLFF. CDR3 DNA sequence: TGCAGTGCTAGAGAGGGGGCCGGGGGTGAAAAACTGTTTTTT.

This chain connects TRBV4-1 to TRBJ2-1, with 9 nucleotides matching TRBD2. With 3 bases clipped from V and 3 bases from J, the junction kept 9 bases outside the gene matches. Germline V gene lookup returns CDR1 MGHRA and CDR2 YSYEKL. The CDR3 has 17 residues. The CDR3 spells CASSHDSSGERYNEQFF. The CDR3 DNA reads TGCGCCAGCAGCCATGACTCTAGCGGGGAGCGCTACAATGAGCAGTTCTTC.

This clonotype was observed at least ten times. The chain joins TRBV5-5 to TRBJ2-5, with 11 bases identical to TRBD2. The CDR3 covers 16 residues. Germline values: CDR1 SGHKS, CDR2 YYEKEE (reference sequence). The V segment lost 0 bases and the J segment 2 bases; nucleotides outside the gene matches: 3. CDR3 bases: TGTGCCAGCAGCTTGGTGGTAGCGGGAGGGCAAGAGACCCAGTACTTC. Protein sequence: CASSLVVAGGQETQYF.

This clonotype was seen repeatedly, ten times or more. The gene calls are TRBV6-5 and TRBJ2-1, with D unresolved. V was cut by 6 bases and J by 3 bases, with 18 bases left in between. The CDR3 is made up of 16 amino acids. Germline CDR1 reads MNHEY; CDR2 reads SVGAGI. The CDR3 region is CASSPSSQRFYNEQFF. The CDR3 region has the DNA TGTGCCAGCAGCCCCTCTAGTCAACGATTCTACAATGAGCAGTTCTTC.

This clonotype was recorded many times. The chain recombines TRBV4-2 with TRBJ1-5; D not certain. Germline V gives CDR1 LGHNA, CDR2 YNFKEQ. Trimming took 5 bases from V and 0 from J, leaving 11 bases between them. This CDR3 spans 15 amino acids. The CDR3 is CASSREVDSNQPQHF. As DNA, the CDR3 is TGTGCCAGCAGCAGGGAGGTGGATAGCAATCAGCCCCAGCATTTT.

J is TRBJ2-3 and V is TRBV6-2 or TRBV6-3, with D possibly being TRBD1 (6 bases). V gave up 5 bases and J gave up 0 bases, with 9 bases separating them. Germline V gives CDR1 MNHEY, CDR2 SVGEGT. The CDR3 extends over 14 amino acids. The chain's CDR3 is CASSKGESTDTQYF. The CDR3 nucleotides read TGTGCCAGCAGTAAGGGGGAGAGCACAGATACGCAGTATTTT.

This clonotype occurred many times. DNA of the CDR3: TGTGCCAGCAGCTCCGACCCCCTTTTGGGGTCCAACTATGGCTACACCTTC. It is translated as CASSSDPLLGSNYGYTF. V usage is TRBV7-6 and J usage is TRBJ1-2; D is unresolved. This CDR3 contains 17 residues. Trimming left V 4 bases short and J 2 bases short, with 20 bases between. Germline loops: CDR1 SGHVS, CDR2 FNYEAQ.

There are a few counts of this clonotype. The CDR3 DNA sequence: TGTGCCAGCATGAGGCTAGCGGGAGGAAACACCGGGGAGCTGTTTTTT. Protein product: CASMRLAGGNTGELFF. V gene TRBV6-1 combines with J gene TRBJ2-2; 11 nucleotides line up with TRBD2. The J segment lost 2 bases and the V segment lost 7 bases, leaving 6 bases of the junction unmatched. The CDR3 contains 16 residues. CDR1 and CDR2 (germline): MNHNS, SASEGT.

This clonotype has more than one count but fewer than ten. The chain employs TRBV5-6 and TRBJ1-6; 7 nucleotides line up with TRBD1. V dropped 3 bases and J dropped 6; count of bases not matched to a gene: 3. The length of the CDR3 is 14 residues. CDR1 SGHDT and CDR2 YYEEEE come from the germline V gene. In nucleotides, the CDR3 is TGTGCCAGCAGCTCCGACAGGGCTAATTCACCCCTCCACTTT. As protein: CASSSDRANSPLHF.

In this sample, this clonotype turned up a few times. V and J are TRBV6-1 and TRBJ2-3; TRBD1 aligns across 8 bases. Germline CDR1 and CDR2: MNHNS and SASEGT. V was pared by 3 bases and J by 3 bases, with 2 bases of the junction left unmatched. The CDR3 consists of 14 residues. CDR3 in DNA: TGTGCCAGCAGTGAGACAGGGGCAACAGATACGCAGTATTTT. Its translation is CASSETGATDTQYF.

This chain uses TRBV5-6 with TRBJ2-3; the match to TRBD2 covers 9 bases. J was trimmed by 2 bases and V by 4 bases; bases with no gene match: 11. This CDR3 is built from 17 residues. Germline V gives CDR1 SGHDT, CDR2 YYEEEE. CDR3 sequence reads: CASSTPPGLAPTDTQYF. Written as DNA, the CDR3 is TGTGCCAGCAGCACCCCACCGGGACTAGCTCCCACAGATACGCAGTATTTT.

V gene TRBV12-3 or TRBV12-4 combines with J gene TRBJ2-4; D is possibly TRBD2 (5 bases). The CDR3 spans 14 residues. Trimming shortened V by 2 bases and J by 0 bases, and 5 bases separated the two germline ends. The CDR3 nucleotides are TGTGCCAGCAGTTTACGGGAAGCCAAAAACATTCAGTACTTC. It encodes CASSLREAKNIQYF.

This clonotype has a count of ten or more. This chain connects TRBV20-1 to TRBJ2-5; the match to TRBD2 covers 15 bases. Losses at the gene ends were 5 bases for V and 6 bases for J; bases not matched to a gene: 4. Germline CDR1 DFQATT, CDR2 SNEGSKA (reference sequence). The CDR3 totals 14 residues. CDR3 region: CSAVGLAGGQTQYF. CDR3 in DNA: TGCAGTGCTGTGGGACTAGCGGGAGGCCAGACCCAGTACTTC.

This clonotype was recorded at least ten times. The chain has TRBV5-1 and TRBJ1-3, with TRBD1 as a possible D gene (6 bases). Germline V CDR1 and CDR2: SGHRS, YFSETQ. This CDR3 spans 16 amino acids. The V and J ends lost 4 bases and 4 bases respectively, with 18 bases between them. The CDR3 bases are TGCGCCAGCAGCCTGGGACAACCCGGCGTGGGAAACACCATATATTTT. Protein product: CASSLGQPGVGNTIYF. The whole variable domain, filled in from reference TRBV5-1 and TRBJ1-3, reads KAGVTQTPRYLIKTRGQQVTLSCSPISGHRSVSWYQQTPGQGLQFLFEYFSETQRNKGNFPGRFSGRQFSNSRSEMNVSTLELGDSALYLCASSLGQPGVGNTIYFGEGSWLTVV.

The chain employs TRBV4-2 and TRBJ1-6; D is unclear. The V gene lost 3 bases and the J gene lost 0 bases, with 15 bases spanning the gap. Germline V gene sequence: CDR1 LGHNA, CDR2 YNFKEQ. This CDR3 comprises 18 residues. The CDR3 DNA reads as TGTGCCAGCAGCCACAGCGACACAAGTAGCTCCTATAATTCACCCCTCCACTTT. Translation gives CASSHSDTSSSYNSPLHF.

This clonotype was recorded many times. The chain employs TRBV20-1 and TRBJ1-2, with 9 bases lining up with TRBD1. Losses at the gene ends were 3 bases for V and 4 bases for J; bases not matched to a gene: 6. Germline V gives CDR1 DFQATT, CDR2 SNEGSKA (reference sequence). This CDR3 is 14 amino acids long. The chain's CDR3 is CSARADRGGYGYTF. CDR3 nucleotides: TGCAGTGCTAGGGCAGACAGGGGGGGCTATGGCTACACCTTC.

CDR3 coding DNA: TGTGCCAGTAGTAACGCAGGGAATCAGCCCCAGCATTTT. This sequence encodes CASSNAGNQPQHF. V usage is TRBV19 and J usage is TRBJ1-5; TRBD1 might be the D (5 bases). Germline loops: CDR1 LNHDA, CDR2 SQIVND (reference sequence). This CDR3 contains 13 residues. Between the trimmed V and J ends, which lost 4 bases and 4 bases, there was a span of 8 bases.

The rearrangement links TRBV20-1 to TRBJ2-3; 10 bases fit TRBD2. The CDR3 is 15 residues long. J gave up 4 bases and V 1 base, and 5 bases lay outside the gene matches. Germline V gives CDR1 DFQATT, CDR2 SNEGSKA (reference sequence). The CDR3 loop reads CSARGTSGVPDTQYF. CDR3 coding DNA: TGCAGTGCTAGAGGTACTAGCGGGGTTCCAGATACGCAGTATTTT.

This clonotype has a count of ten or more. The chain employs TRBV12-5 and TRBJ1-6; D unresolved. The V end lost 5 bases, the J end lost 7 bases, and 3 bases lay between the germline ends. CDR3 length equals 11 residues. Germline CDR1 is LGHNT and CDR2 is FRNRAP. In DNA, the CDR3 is TGTGCTAGTGGTCCCAATTCACCCCTCCACTTT. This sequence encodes CASGPNSPLHF.

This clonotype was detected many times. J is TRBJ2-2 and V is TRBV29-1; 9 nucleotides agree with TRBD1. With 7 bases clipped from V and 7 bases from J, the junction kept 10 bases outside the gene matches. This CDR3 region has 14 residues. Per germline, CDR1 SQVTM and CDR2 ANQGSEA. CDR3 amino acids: CSAARDRVIGELFF. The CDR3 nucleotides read TGCAGCGCTGCGCGGGACAGGGTCATCGGGGAGCTGTTTTTT.

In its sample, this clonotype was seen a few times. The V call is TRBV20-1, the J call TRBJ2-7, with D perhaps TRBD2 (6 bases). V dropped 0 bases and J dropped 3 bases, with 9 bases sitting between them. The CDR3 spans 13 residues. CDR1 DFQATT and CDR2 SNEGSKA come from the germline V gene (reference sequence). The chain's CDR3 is CSARDVRDYEQYF. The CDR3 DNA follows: TGCAGTGCTAGAGATGTGCGGGACTACGAGCAGTACTTC.

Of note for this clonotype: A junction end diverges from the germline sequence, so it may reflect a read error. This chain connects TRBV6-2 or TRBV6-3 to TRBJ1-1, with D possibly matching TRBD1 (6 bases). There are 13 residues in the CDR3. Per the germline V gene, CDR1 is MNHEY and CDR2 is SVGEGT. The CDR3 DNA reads TGTGCCAGCAGCAACGGGGGCCGTTTGGGAGCTCTCTTT. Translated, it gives CASSNGGRLGALF.